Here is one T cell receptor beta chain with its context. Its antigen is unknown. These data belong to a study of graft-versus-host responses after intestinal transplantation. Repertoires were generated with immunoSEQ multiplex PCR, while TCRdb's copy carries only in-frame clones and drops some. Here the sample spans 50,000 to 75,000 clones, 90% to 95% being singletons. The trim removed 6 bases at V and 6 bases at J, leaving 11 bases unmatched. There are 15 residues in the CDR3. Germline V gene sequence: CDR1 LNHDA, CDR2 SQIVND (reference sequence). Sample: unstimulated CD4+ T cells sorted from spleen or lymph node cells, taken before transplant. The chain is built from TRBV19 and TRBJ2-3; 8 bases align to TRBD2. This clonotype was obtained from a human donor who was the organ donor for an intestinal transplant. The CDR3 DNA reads TGTGCCAGTAGAGGACTAGCTGGGGGGGTGGATACGCAGTATTTT. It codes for CASRGLAGGVDTQYF. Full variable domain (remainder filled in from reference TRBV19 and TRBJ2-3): DGGITQSPKYLFRKEGQNVTLSCEQNLNHDAMYWYRQDPGQGLRLIYYSQIVNDFQKGDIAEGYSVSREKKESFPLTVTSAQKNPTAFYLCASRGLAGGVDTQYFGPGTRLTVL.